The present entry profiles one T cell receptor beta chain with its context. The target antigen is unknown. This clone may be a read error of a much larger clone one base away. RNA transcripts served as the template for amplifying TCR beta CDR3 regions. The study used the HTBI primer set for a first-round RT-PCR of the TCR CDR3. In TCRdb, the multiplex PCR reads were re-called with MiXCR into one record per CDR3 protein. The data hold about 700,000 distinct CDR3 sequences, with about 45% observed a single time. This entry comes from a study of T cells in Graves' hyperthyroidism and ophthalmopathy. Germline-derived CDR1 and CDR2 are SQVTM and ANQGSEA. V was pared by 4 bases and J by 4 bases, with 17 bases between. CDR3 length equals 15 residues. Uncontrolled infection, other autoimmune disease, pregnancy or lactation excluded patients. Each diagnosis drew on symptoms, thyroxine, TRAb, thyroid ultrasound and orbital computed tomography findings.

Regarding the study as a whole: Expanded thyroid clonotypes (above 0.001) were mostly also found in blood.

The specimen was peripheral blood or thyroid tissue (not recorded which). This rearrangement joins TRBV29-1 to TRBJ1-5; a possible D gene is TRBD1 (5 bases). The clonotype comes from an adult man with Graves' disease, either hyperthyroidism or ophthalmopathy (not recorded which). Written as DNA, the CDR3 is TGCAGCGTTGCACATGGGGGGGGGGATAATCAGCCCCAGCATTTT. Its protein product is CSVAHGGGDNQPQHF.